The 12 T cell receptor beta chains presented below share a single source sample, sequenced in a study of T cells in Graves' hyperthyroidism and ophthalmopathy. Amplification of TCR beta CDR3 regions used RNA as the template. HTBI primers were used for first-round RT-PCR of the TCR CDR3. MiXCR was run by TCRdb on the multiplex PCR reads, yielding one entry per CDR3 protein. The top ten clones hold under 15% of a sample with roughly 600,000 distinct CDR3 sequences, approximately 15% of them seen once. Sequenced sample: blood. The origin of the receptors is a woman in her forties or fifties with Graves' ophthalmopathy.

In this sample, this clonotype turned up a few times. V gene TRBV19 combines with J gene TRBJ2-1; TRBD2 agrees at 16 bases. Germline trimming cut 6 bases from V and 12 bases from J; bases unmatched to any gene: 14. The CDR3 length is 17 residues. Looked up from germline, CDR1 is LNHDA and CDR2 is SQIVND (reference sequence). The CDR3 region is CASRAGTSGRAPGWQFF. CDR3 nucleotides: TGTGCCAGTAGAGCCGGGACTAGCGGGAGGGCCCCGGGTTGGCAGTTCTTC.

This clonotype was recorded at least ten times. The chain employs TRBV20-1 and TRBJ1-5; TRBD1 might be the D (5 bases). The germline V and J ends were trimmed by 1 base and 0 bases, with 7 bases remaining between them. CDR1 is DFQATT, CDR2 SNEGSKA, per germline (reference sequence). The CDR3 runs to 14 residues. CDR3 protein: CSARVTDSNQPQHF. For the CDR3, the DNA is TGCAGTGCTAGAGTGACAGATAGCAATCAGCCCCAGCATTTT.

This clonotype occurred many times. The chain couples TRBV28 to TRBJ1-2; no definite D call. The CDR3 length is 14 residues. The V end lost 1 base, the J end lost 1 base, and 7 bases lay between the germline ends. Germline V CDR1 and CDR2: MDHEN, SYDVKM. CDR3 DNA: TGTGCCAGCAGTTTATCGGTGAATAACTATGGCTACACCTTC. Translated, it gives CASSLSVNNYGYTF.

Details on this clonotype: A read error may be the cause here, since a much bigger clone is one base away. This likely comes from a read error, as the CDR3 has no conserved phenylalanine or tryptophan at its end. The chain employs TRBV10-1 and TRBJ2-7, with TRBD1 matching over 7 bases. The length of the CDR3 is 16 residues. In germline, CDR1 is WNHNN, CDR2 SYGVQD (reference sequence). The V segment lost 4 bases and the J segment 2 bases; nucleotides outside the gene matches: 11. In DNA form, the CDR3 reads TGCGCCAGCAGTGCCGCTGGGACAGCGAAAACCTACGAGCAGTACCTC. This sequence encodes CASSAAGTAKTYEQYL.

In the case of this clonotype: One end of the junction fails to match germline, which may point to a read error. The rearrangement uses TRBV29-1 and TRBJ2-1; possible D gene TRBD1, 6 bases. Per germline, CDR1 SQVTM and CDR2 ANQGSEA. This CDR3 contains 13 residues. The CDR3 DNA reads TGCAGCGGGGGGCGGAGCTCCTACAATGAGCAGTCCTTC. The encoded protein is CSGGRSSYNEQSF.

This clonotype was seen at least ten times. The chain recombines TRBV5-1 with TRBJ1-2; 8 bases align to TRBD1. Germline CDR1 SGHRS, CDR2 YFSETQ. J gave up 6 bases and V 0 bases, and 7 bases lay outside the gene matches. This CDR3 spans 15 amino acids. DNA for the CDR3: TGCGCCAGCAGCTTGGGGACAGGGTTAGGTGATGGCTACACCTTC. Amino acid sequence: CASSLGTGLGDGYTF.

At least ten counts were recorded for this clonotype. This chain connects TRBV2 to TRBJ2-3; D is unclear. CDR1 SNHLY and CDR2 FYNNEI come from the germline V gene. The V end lost 2 bases, the J end lost 4 bases, and 13 bases lay between the germline ends. The CDR3 is 15 amino acids. This CDR3 is CASSERQAMADTQYF. DNA of the CDR3: TGTGCCAGCAGTGAACGGCAGGCAATGGCAGATACGCAGTATTTT.

This clonotype was observed many times. The rearrangement links TRBV12-3 or TRBV12-4 to TRBJ2-5; D not resolved. With 2 bases removed from V and 5 bases from J, the gap between germline ends came to 6 bases. The CDR3 contains 12 residues. CDR3 sequence: CASSLSVETQYF. The CDR3 DNA follows: TGTGCCAGCAGTTTAAGTGTGGAGACCCAGTACTTC.

This clonotype has a count of ten or more. V and J are TRBV7-2 and TRBJ2-3, with D unresolved. The germline CDR1 and CDR2 sequences are SGHTA and FQGNSA. The CDR3 runs to 14 residues. With 0 bases removed from V and 5 bases from J, the gap between germline ends came to 9 bases. In nucleotides, the CDR3 is TGTGCCAGCAGCTTAGCCCGACACCTAGATACGCAGTATTTT. This sequence encodes CASSLARHLDTQYF.

This chain links TRBV2 with TRBJ2-1; 11 nucleotides line up with TRBD2. The germline CDR1 and CDR2 sequences are SNHLY and FYNNEI. After removal of 5 bases from V and 4 bases from J, the junction contained 4 bases not matched to a gene. This CDR3 region has 15 residues. The CDR3 here is CASSRLAGTYNEQFF. In DNA, the CDR3 is TGTGCCAGCAGTCGACTAGCGGGAACATACAATGAGCAGTTCTTC.

This clonotype has more than one count but fewer than ten. This sequence joins TRBV13 and TRBJ2-1; 7 bases are a match to TRBD1. Losses at the gene ends were 5 bases for V and 8 bases for J; bases not matched to a gene: 12. Germline CDR1 and CDR2: PRHDT and FYEKMQ (reference sequence). The CDR3 runs 15 residues. The CDR3 sequence: CASSTILQGQDEQFF. CDR3 sequence (DNA): TGTGCCAGCAGCACAATCCTACAGGGGCAGGATGAGCAGTTCTTC.

This clonotype was counted at least ten times. The chain has TRBV20-1 and TRBJ2-3; TRBD2 matches 9 bases. The length of the CDR3 is 18 residues. The J segment lost 0 bases and the V segment lost 3 bases, leaving 13 bases of the junction unmatched. Germline loops: CDR1 DFQATT, CDR2 SNEGSKA (reference sequence). The CDR3 loop is CSASLDSGRGGSTDTQYF. CDR3 nucleotide sequence: TGCAGTGCTAGTCTAGATAGCGGGAGAGGGGGGAGCACAGATACGCAGTATTTT.